A selection of T cell receptor beta chains follows, all from one sample in a study of human T cells and chemical hapten exposure. TCRdb reanalysed the RACE reads using MiXCR and keeps one entry per CDR3 protein. In the table there are 350,000 to 400,000 distinct CDR3 sequences, roughly 5.3% of which are singletons. The sequenced sample was whole blood, obtained in connection with sensitization to the hapten diphenylcyclopropenone (DPC). The origin of the receptors is a woman between 45 and 60 years old with alopecia areata. Some clones in this sample may be carry-over from other donors' samples. The CDR3 runs from the conserved cysteine through the conserved F or W. Each record gives: CDR3 DNA, CDR3 protein, V gene, J gene, clone size, D gene. D genes are given only for firm matches. Not every row has a clone size; where given, it reads once, few, many or a size class.

CDR3 DNA: TGTGCCAGCAGTTCGGGACAGGGGGCCACAGATACGCAGTATTTT
CDR3 protein: CASSSGQGATDTQYF
V gene: TRBV12-3/TRBV12-4
J gene: TRBJ2-3
clone size: many
D gene: TRBD1

CDR3 DNA: TGTGCCAGCAGTGTCGGACAGAACTATGGCTACACCTTC
CDR3 protein: CASSVGQNYGYTF
V gene: TRBV12-3/TRBV12-4
J gene: TRBJ1-2
clone size: many
D gene: .

CDR3 DNA: TGCAGTGCTAGAGGACCCGACAATGAGCAGTTCTTC
CDR3 protein: CSARGPDNEQFF
V gene: TRBV20-1
J gene: TRBJ2-1
clone size: .
D gene: .

CDR3 DNA: TGCAGCGTCTTCTTGGACACTGAAGCTTTCTTT
CDR3 protein: CSVFLDTEAFF
V gene: TRBV29-1
J gene: TRBJ1-1
clone size: many
D gene: .

CDR3 DNA: TGTGCCAGCAGTTTCCATAGAGATACGCAGTATTTT
CDR3 protein: CASSFHRDTQYF
V gene: TRBV7-6
J gene: TRBJ2-3
clone size: few
D gene: .

CDR3 DNA: TGCGCCAGCAGCCAAGGTTTAATCTTGGGGGGCAATGAGCAGTTCTTC
CDR3 protein: CASSQGLILGGNEQFF
V gene: TRBV4-1
J gene: TRBJ2-1
clone size: many
D gene: .

CDR3 DNA: TGCAGTGCTAGAGGGGGCGGGACTAGCGGCTACGAGCAGTACTTC
CDR3 protein: CSARGGGTSGYEQYF
V gene: TRBV20-1
J gene: TRBJ2-7
clone size: .
D gene: TRBD2

CDR3 DNA: TGTGCCAGTACCATGAAGTACTTC
CDR3 protein: CASTMKYF
V gene: TRBV5-8
J gene: TRBJ2-7
clone size: many
D gene: .

CDR3 DNA: TGTGCCAGCAGCCCCCGCCGGGGGCATGAGCAGTTCTTC
CDR3 protein: CASSPRRGHEQFF
V gene: TRBV7-9
J gene: TRBJ2-1
clone size: .
D gene: .

CDR3 DNA: TGTGCCAGCAGCTTAAGGACCCTTTTCTACAATGAGCAGTTCTTC
CDR3 protein: CASSLRTLFYNEQFF
V gene: TRBV11-2
J gene: TRBJ2-1
clone size: .
D gene: .

CDR3 DNA: TGCAGTGCTAGCCCCCCGGGACAGGGGATTAATCAGCCCCAGCATTTT
CDR3 protein: CSASPPGQGINQPQHF
V gene: TRBV20-1
J gene: TRBJ1-5
clone size: many
D gene: TRBD1

CDR3 DNA: TGTGCCAGCAGCTTAGTTCTTGGGGACACCTCGAGCTCTGGAAACACCATATATTTT
CDR3 protein: CASSLVLGDTSSSGNTIYF
V gene: TRBV7-8
J gene: TRBJ1-3
clone size: .
D gene: .

CDR3 DNA: TGTGCCAGCAGTTTGGGGAACGGGGCCAACGTCCTGACTTTC
CDR3 protein: CASSLGNGANVLTF
V gene: TRBV27
J gene: TRBJ2-6
clone size: .
D gene: .

CDR3 DNA: TGTGCCAGCAGCCCCCACCTCCTAGCGGGACTGACCGGGGAGCTGTTTTTT
CDR3 protein: CASSPHLLAGLTGELFF
V gene: TRBV12-3/TRBV12-4
J gene: TRBJ2-2
clone size: many
D gene: TRBD2

CDR3 DNA: TGTGCCACCAGTGATCCAACAGGTACCCACGGGGCTTTCTTT
CDR3 protein: CATSDPTGTHGAFF
V gene: TRBV24-1
J gene: TRBJ1-1
clone size: .
D gene: .

CDR3 DNA: TGTGCCAGCAGTTTGACCAGCAATCAGCCCCAGCATTTT
CDR3 protein: CASSLTSNQPQHF
V gene: TRBV12-3/TRBV12-4
J gene: TRBJ1-5
clone size: many
D gene: .

CDR3 DNA: TGTGCCAGCAGCCCTGGACGACGTTCTAGCACAGATACGCAGTATTTT
CDR3 protein: CASSPGRRSSTDTQYF
V gene: TRBV7-2
J gene: TRBJ2-3
clone size: many
D gene: .

CDR3 DNA: TGTGCCAGCAGTTCGGGTTGGGCTAATGAAAAACTGTTTTTT
CDR3 protein: CASSSGWANEKLFF
V gene: TRBV6-5
J gene: TRBJ1-4
clone size: few
D gene: .

CDR3 DNA: TGTGCCAGCAGCCTGGGGGGACGTTCGGGAGCATATAATTCACCCCTCCACTTT
CDR3 protein: CASSLGGRSGAYNSPLHF
V gene: TRBV7-8
J gene: TRBJ1-6
clone size: .
D gene: .

CDR3 DNA: TGTGCCAGCAGCTTAGGAGGGGCCGCAGAGACCCAGTACTTC
CDR3 protein: CASSLGGAAETQYF
V gene: TRBV13
J gene: TRBJ2-5
clone size: many
D gene: .

CDR3 DNA: TGTGCCAGCAGACCCACAGGAAGCAATTCACCCCTCCACTTT
CDR3 protein: CASRPTGSNSPLHF
V gene: TRBV3-1
J gene: TRBJ1-6
clone size: many
D gene: .

CDR3 DNA: TGTGCCAGCAGTTTGGCTCGTTCGGGAGGCGGGGAGCTGTTTTTT
CDR3 protein: CASSLARSGGGELFF
V gene: TRBV27
J gene: TRBJ2-2
clone size: .
D gene: TRBD2

CDR3 DNA: TGTGCCAGCAGTTTTGGAGGGTTCGGTTCACCCCTCCACTTT
CDR3 protein: CASSFGGFGSPLHF
V gene: TRBV27
J gene: TRBJ1-6
clone size: .
D gene: .

CDR3 DNA: TGTGCCAGCAGTTCCCCAGGGTTAGGAGAAAAACTGTTTTTT
CDR3 protein: CASSSPGLGEKLFF
V gene: TRBV28
J gene: TRBJ1-4
clone size: few
D gene: .

CDR3 DNA: TGTGCCAGCGGAAATCAGGTGAACACTGAAGCTTTCTTT
CDR3 protein: CASGNQVNTEAFF
V gene: TRBV7-2
J gene: TRBJ1-1
clone size: many
D gene: .

CDR3 DNA: TGTGCCAGCAGTCTCCCAAGACTACTAAATGAGCAGTTCTTC
CDR3 protein: CASSLPRLLNEQFF
V gene: TRBV28
J gene: TRBJ2-1
clone size: many
D gene: .

CDR3 DNA: TGCAGTGCTTACAAGACAGGGGGTACGAACACTGAAGCTTTCTTT
CDR3 protein: CSAYKTGGTNTEAFF
V gene: TRBV20-1
J gene: TRBJ1-1
clone size: many
D gene: TRBD1

CDR3 DNA: TGCAGTGGTACTAAGCGGGAGGGCCCGCGATACGAGCAGTACTTC
CDR3 protein: CSGTKREGPRYEQYF
V gene: TRBV20-1
J gene: TRBJ2-7
clone size: many
D gene: TRBD2

CDR3 DNA: TGTGCCAGCAGCGTGGCCCCCGCAGGACTAGCGGACGAGCAGTACTTC
CDR3 protein: CASSVAPAGLADEQYF
V gene: TRBV9
J gene: TRBJ2-7
clone size: many
D gene: TRBD2

CDR3 DNA: TGTGCCAGCAGCTTAGGAGGGCGTCAAGATACGCAGTATTTT
CDR3 protein: CASSLGGRQDTQYF
V gene: TRBV7-2
J gene: TRBJ2-3
clone size: .
D gene: .

CDR3 DNA: TGCAGTGCTAATCCTCGCAGGGCTAGCACAGATACGCAGTATTTT
CDR3 protein: CSANPRRASTDTQYF
V gene: TRBV20-1
J gene: TRBJ2-3
clone size: few
D gene: .

CDR3 DNA: TGTGCCAGCAGTCTTAGCGGGGGCCTCCAAGAGACCCAGTACTTC
CDR3 protein: CASSLSGGLQETQYF
V gene: TRBV28
J gene: TRBJ2-5
clone size: .
D gene: TRBD2

CDR3 DNA: TGTGCCAGCAGTTTGGGTCTCGGGACAGGGGCAAAGTTAGCCAAAAACATTCAGTACTTC
CDR3 protein: CASSLGLGTGAKLAKNIQYF
V gene: TRBV12-3/TRBV12-4
J gene: TRBJ2-4
clone size: few
D gene: TRBD1

CDR3 DNA: TGTGCCAGCAGCTCAAGGGGGCTAGCGGGAATCACAGATACGCAGTATTTT
CDR3 protein: CASSSRGLAGITDTQYF
V gene: TRBV12-3/TRBV12-4
J gene: TRBJ2-3
clone size: .
D gene: TRBD2

CDR3 DNA: TGTGCCAGCAGTTATACCGGACAGGGGAACTACGAGCAGTACTTC
CDR3 protein: CASSYTGQGNYEQYF
V gene: TRBV6-5
J gene: TRBJ2-7
clone size: few
D gene: TRBD1